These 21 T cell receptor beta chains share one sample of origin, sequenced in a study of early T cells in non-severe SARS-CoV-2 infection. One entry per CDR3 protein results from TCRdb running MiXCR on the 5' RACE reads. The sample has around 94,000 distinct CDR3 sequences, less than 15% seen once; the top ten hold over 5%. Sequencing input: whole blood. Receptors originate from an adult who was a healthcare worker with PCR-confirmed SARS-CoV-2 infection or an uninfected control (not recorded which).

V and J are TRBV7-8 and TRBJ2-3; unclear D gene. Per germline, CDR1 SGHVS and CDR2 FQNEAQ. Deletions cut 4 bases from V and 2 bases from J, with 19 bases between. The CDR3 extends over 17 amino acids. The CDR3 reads CASSYQTRARFTDTQYF. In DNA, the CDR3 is TGTGCCAGCAGCTACCAAACTCGGGCGCGGTTCACAGATACGCAGTATTTT.

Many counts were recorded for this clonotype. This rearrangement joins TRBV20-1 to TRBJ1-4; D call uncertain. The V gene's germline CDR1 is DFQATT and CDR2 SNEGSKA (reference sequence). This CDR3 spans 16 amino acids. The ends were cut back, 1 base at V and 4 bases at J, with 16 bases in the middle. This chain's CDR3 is CSARVTGIGDNEKLFF. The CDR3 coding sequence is TGCAGTGCTAGAGTCACCGGGATAGGAGATAATGAAAAACTGTTTTTT.

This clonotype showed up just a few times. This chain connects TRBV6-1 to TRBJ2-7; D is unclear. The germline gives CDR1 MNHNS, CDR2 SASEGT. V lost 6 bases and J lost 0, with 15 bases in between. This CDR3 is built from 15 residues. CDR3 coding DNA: TGTGCCAGCAGCCTTGGCCCCCTGGACTCCTACGAGCAGTACTTC. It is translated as CASSLGPLDSYEQYF.

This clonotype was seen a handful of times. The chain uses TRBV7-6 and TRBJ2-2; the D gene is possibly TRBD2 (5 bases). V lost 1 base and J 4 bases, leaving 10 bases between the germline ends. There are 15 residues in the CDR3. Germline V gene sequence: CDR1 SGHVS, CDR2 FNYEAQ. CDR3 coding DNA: TGTGCCAGCAGCTTAGAAAGCGGATTCACCGGGGAGCTGTTTTTT. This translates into CASSLESGFTGELFF.

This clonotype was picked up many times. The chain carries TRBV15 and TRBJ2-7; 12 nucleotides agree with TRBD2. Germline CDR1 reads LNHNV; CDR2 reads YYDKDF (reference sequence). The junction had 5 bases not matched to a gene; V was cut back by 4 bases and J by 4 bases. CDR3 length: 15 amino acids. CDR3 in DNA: TGTGCCACCAGCACCGGACTAGCGGGATTATACGAGCAGTACTTC. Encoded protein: CATSTGLAGLYEQYF.

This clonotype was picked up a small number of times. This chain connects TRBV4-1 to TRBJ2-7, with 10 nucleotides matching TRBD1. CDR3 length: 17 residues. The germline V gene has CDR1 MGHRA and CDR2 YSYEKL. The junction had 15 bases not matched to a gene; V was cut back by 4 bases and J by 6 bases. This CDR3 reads CASSLQPRGQGIGEQYF. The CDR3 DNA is TGCGCCAGCAGCCTCCAACCCAGGGGACAGGGGATAGGCGAGCAGTACTTC.

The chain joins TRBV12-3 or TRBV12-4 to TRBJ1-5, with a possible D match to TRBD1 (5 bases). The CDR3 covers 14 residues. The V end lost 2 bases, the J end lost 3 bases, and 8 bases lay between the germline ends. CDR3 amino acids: CASSLIGVNQPQHF. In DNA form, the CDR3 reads TGTGCCAGCAGTTTAATAGGGGTCAATCAGCCCCAGCATTTT.

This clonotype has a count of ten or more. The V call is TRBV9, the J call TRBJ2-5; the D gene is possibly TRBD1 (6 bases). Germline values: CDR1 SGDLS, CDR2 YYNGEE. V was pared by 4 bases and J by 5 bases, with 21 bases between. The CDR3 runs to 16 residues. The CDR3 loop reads CASSSSTTGVEETQYF. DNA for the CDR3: TGTGCCAGCAGCTCATCGACGACAGGAGTTGAGGAGACCCAGTACTTC.

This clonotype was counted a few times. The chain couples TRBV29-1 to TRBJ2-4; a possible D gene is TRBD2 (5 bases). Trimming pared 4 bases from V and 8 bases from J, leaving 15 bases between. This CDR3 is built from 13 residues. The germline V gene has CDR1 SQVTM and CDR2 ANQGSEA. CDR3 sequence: CSVGRGPGDIQYF. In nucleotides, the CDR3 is TGCAGCGTTGGACGCGGGCCTGGAGACATTCAGTACTTC.

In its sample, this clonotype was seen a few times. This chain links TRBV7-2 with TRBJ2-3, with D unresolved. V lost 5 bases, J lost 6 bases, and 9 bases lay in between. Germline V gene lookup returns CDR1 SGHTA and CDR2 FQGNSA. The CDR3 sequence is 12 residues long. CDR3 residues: CASSMVGDTQYF. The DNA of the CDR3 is TGTGCCAGCAGCATGGTCGGGGATACGCAGTATTTT.

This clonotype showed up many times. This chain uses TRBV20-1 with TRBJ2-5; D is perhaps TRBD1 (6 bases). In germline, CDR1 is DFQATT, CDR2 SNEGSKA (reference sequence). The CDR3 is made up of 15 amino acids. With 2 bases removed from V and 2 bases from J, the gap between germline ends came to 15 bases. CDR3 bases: TGCAGTGCTAGATCCGGTCGACAGGCACAAGAGACCCAGTACTTC. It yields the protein CSARSGRQAQETQYF.

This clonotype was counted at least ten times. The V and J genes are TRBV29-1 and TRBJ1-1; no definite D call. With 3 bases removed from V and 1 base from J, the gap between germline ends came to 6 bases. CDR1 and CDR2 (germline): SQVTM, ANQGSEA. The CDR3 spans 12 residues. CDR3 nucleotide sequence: TGCAGCGTTGATAAGGAGAACACTGAAGCTTTCTTT. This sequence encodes CSVDKENTEAFF.

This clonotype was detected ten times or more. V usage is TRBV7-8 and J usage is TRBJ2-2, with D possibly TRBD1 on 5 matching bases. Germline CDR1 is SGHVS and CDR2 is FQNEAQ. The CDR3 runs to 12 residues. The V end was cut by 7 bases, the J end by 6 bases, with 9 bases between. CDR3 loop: CASTQGPGELFF. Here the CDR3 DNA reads TGTGCCAGCACTCAGGGTCCCGGGGAGCTGTTTTTT.

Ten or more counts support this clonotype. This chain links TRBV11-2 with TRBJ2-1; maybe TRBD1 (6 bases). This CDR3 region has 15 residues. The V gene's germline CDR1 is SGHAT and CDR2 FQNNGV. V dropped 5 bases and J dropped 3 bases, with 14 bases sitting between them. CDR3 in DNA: TGTGCCAGCAGCACGACAGGAGCAATCTACAATGAGCAGTTCTTC. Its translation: CASSTTGAIYNEQFF.

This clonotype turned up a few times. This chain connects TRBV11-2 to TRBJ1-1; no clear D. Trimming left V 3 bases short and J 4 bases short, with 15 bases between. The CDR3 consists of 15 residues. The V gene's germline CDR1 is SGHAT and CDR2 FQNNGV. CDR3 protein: CASSLGVYGFTEAFF. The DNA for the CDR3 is TGTGCCAGCAGCTTGGGAGTGTACGGGTTCACTGAAGCTTTCTTT. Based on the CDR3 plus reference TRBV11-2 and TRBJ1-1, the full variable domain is EAGVAQSPRYKIIEKRQSVAFWCNPISGHATLYWYQQILGQGPKLLIQFQNNGVVDDSQLPKDRFSAERLKGVDSTLKIQPAKLEDSAVYLCASSLGVYGFTEAFFGQGTRLTVV.

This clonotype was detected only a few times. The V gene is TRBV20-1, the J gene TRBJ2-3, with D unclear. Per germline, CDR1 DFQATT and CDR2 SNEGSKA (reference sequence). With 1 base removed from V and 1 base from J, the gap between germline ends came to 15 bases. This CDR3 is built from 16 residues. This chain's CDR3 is CSARGPPGWGTDTQYF. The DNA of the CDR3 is TGCAGTGCTAGAGGGCCACCGGGCTGGGGCACAGATACGCAGTATTTT.

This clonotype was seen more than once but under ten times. CDR3 in DNA: TGCAGTGTAACGGGGGGAAATACGCAGTATTTT. Amino acid sequence: CSVTGGNTQYF. J is TRBJ2-3 and V is TRBV20-1; 7 bases align to TRBD2. Germline loops: CDR1 DFQATT, CDR2 SNEGSKA (reference sequence). V shed 7 bases, J shed 7 bases, and the junction held 5 bases outside the gene matches. This CDR3 has 11 amino acids.

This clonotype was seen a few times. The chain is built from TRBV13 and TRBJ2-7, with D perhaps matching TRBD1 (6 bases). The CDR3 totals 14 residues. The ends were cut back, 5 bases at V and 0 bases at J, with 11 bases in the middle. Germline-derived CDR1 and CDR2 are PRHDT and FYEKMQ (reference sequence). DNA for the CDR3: TGTGCCAGCAGCCTGGGACACAGCTCCTACGAGCAGTACTTC. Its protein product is CASSLGHSSYEQYF.

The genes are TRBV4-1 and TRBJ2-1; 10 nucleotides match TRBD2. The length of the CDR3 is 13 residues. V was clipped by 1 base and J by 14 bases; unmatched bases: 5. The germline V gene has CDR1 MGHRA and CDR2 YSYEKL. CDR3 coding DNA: TGCGCCAGCAGCCAAGGGACTCTAGCGGGGGAGTTCTTC. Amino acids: CASSQGTLAGEFF.

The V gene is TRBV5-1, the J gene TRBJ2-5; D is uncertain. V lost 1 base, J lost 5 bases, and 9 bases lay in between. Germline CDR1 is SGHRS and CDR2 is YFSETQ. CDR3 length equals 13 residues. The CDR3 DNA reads TGCGCCAGCAGCTTGAACGGGCCCGAGACCCAGTACTTC. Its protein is CASSLNGPETQYF.

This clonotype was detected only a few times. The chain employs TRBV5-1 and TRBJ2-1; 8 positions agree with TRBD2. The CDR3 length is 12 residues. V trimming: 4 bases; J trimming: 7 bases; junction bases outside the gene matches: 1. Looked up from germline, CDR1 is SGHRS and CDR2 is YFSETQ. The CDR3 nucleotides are TGCGCCAGCAGCGGGACTAGGAATGAGCAGTTCTTC. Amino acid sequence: CASSGTRNEQFF.